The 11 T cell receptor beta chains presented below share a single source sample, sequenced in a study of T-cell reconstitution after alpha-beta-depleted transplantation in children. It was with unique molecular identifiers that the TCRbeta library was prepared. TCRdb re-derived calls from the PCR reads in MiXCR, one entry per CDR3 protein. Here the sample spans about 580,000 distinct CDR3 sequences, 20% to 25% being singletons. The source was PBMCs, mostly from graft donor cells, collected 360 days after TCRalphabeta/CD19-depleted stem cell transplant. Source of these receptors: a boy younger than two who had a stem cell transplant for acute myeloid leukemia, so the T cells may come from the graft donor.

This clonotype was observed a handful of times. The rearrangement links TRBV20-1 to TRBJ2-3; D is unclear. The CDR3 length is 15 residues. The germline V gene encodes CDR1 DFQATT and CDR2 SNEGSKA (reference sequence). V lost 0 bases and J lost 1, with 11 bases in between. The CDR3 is CSARDSGPGTDTQYF. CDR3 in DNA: TGCAGTGCTAGAGATAGTGGACCGGGCACAGATACGCAGTATTTT.

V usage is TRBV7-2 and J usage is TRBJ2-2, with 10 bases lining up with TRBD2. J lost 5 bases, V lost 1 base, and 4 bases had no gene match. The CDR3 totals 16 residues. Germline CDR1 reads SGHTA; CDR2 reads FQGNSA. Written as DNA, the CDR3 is TGTGCCAGCAGCTTAGGGGGACTAGCGAGGACCGGGGAGCTGTTTTTT. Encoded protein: CASSLGGLARTGELFF.

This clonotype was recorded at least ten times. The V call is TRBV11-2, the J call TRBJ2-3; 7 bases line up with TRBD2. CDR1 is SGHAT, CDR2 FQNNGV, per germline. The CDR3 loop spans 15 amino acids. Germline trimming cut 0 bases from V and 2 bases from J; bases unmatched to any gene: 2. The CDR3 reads CASSLDRDYTDTQYF. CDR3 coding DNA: TGTGCCAGCAGCTTAGATCGGGACTACACAGATACGCAGTATTTT.

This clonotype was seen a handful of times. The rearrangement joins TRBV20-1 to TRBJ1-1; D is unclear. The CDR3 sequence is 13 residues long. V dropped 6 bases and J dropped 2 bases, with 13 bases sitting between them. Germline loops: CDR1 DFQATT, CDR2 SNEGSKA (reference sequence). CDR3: CSARWSLNTEAFF. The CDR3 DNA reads TGCAGTGCCAGGTGGTCCCTCAACACTGAAGCTTTCTTT.

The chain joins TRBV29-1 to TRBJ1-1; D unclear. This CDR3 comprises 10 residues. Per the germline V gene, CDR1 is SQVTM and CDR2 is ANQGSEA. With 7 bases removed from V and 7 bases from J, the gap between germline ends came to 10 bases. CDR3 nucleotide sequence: TGCAGCGCCGGGAGAATTGAAGCTTTCTTT. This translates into CSAGRIEAFF.

The CDR3 here is CASSPAGTRDPDTQYF. The DNA of the CDR3 is TGCGCCAGCAGCCCCGCCGGGACAAGGGACCCAGATACGCAGTATTTT. The V and J genes are TRBV5-1 and TRBJ2-3; maybe TRBD1 (6 bases). The V and J ends lost 4 bases and 4 bases respectively, with 19 bases between them. Germline V lookup: CDR1 SGHRS, CDR2 YFSETQ. This CDR3 has 16 residues.

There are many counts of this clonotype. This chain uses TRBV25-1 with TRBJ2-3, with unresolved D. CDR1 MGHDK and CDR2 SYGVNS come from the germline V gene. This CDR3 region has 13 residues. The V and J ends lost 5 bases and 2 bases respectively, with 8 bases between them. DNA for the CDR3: TGTGCCAGCAGTTTCGGCATCACAGATACGCAGTATTTT. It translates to CASSFGITDTQYF.

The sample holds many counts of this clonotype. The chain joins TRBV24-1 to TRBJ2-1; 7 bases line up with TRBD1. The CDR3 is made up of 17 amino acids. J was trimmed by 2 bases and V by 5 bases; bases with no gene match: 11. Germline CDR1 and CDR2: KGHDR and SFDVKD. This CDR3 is CATSGPLGTVTYNEQFF. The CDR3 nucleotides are TGTGCCACCAGTGGCCCCCTGGGGACAGTAACCTACAATGAGCAGTTCTTC.

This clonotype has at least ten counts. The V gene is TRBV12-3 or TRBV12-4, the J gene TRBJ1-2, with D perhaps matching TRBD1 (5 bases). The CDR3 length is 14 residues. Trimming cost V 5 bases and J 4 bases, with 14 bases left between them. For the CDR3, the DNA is TGTGCCAGCAGTCTCTCGGGGGAGATCTATGGCTACACCTTC. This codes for CASSLSGEIYGYTF.

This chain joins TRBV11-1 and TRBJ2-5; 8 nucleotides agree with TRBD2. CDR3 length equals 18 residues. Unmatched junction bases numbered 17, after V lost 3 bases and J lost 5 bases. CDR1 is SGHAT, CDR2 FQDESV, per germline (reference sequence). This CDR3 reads CASSFVTKRGGFGETQYF. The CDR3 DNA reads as TGTGCCAGCAGCTTTGTCACCAAACGGGGGGGCTTCGGGGAGACCCAGTACTTC. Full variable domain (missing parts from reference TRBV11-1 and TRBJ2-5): EAEVAQSPRYKITEKSQAVAFWCDPISGHATLYWYRQILGQGPELLVQFQDESVVDDSQLPKDRFSAERLKGVDSTLKIQPAELGDSAMYLCASSFVTKRGGFGETQYFGPGTRLLVL.

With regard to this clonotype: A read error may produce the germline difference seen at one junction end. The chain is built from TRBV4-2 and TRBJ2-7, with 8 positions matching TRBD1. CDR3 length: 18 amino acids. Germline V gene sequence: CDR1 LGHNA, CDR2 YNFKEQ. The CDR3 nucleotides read TGTGCCAGCCAGGTCAGGACAGGGATTGAGGTGAACGATTACGGGCAGTACTTC. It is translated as CASQVRTGIEVNDYGQYF.